Below are 32 T cell receptor beta chains sequenced from a single sample in a study of blood T cell repertoires in COVID-19. This table comes from immunoSEQ multiplex PCR, and its TCRdb copy is limited to in-frame clones, with some not included. The sample lists over 450,000 clones, about 89% occurring once. The sample was peripheral blood. These receptors originate from a woman in her forties or fifties with COVID-19, enrolled during active disease.

This chain uses TRBV7-9 with TRBJ1-1; D remains unclear. Germline V gene sequence: CDR1 SEHNR, CDR2 FQNEAQ (reference sequence). The V and J ends lost 0 bases and 0 bases respectively, with 8 bases between them. The CDR3 covers 15 residues. Here the CDR3 DNA reads TGTGCCAGCAGCTTAGCTGGCCCTCTGAACACTGAAGCTTTCTTT. It specifies CASSLAGPLNTEAFF.

The chain uses TRBV7-9 and TRBJ2-7; D gene unclear. V lost 3 bases, J lost 4 bases, and 4 bases lay in between. CDR1 and CDR2 from the germline V gene are SEHNR and FQNEAQ (reference sequence). CDR3 length equals 11 residues. The CDR3 sequence: CASSLTYEQYF. CDR3 in DNA: TGTGCCAGCAGCTTGACTTACGAGCAGTACTTC. Based on the CDR3 plus reference TRBV7-9 and TRBJ2-7, the full variable domain is DTGVSQNPRHKITKRGQNVTFRCDPISEHNRLYWYRQTLGQGPEFLTYFQNEAQLEKSRLLSDRFSAERPKGSFSTLEIQRTEQGDSAMYLCASSLTYEQYFGPGTRLTVT.

The rearrangement uses TRBV6-5 and TRBJ2-7; TRBD1 agrees at 9 bases. The J segment lost 4 bases and the V segment lost 10 bases, leaving 11 bases of the junction unmatched. CDR3 size: 14 residues. The germline CDR1 and CDR2 sequences are MNHEY and SVGAGI. CDR3 residues: CATLRGQGAYEQYF. The CDR3 coding sequence is TGTGCCACCCTTAGGGGACAGGGAGCGTACGAGCAGTACTTC.

CDR3 sequence (DNA): TGCGCCAGCAGCCGGGGGGAGGGCAGAAATAATTCACCCCTCCACTTT. Translation gives CASSRGEGRNNSPLHF. The V call is TRBV4-1, the J call TRBJ1-6, with D perhaps TRBD1 (5 bases). Per germline, CDR1 MGHRA and CDR2 YSYEKL. CDR3 length: 16 residues. V was pared by 4 bases and J by 5 bases, with 15 bases between.

The gene calls are TRBV2 and TRBJ2-7; D may be TRBD1 (6 bases). There are 11 residues in the CDR3. The V end was cut by 8 bases, the J end by 6 bases, with 11 bases between. The germline CDR1 and CDR2 sequences are SNHLY and FYNNEI. CDR3 loop: CASGQSLEQYF. As DNA, the CDR3 is TGTGCCAGCGGACAGAGTCTCGAGCAGTACTTC.

The CDR3 loop is CASSFARDSPLHF. The CDR3 coding sequence is TGTGCCAGCAGCTTCGCCAGGGATTCACCCCTCCACTTT. V gene TRBV11-3 combines with J gene TRBJ1-6; a weak D match, TRBD1 (5 bases). There are 13 residues in the CDR3. Trimming took 3 bases from V and 8 from J, leaving 8 bases between them. Germline CDR1 reads SGHNT; CDR2 reads YENEEA. The full variable domain, with the rest looked up from reference TRBV11-3 and TRBJ1-6, is EAGVVQSPRYKIIEKKQPVAFWCNPISGHNTLYWYLQNLGQGPELLIRYENEEAVDDSQLPKDRFSAERLKGVDSTLKIQPAELGDSAVYLCASSFARDSPLHFGNGTRLTVT.

CDR3 residues: CASSSQGWDNEKLFF. The DNA for the CDR3 is TGTGCCAGTAGTTCCCAGGGTTGGGATAATGAAAAACTGTTTTTT. The V gene is TRBV19, the J gene TRBJ1-4; D is perhaps TRBD1 (5 bases). V shed 5 bases and J shed 4 bases, with 14 bases lying between them. The CDR3 sequence is 15 residues long. The germline CDR1 and CDR2 sequences are LNHDA and SQIVND (reference sequence).

The J gene is TRBJ1-2, the V gene TRBV7-3; possible D gene TRBD1, 5 bases. V was shortened by 5 bases and J by 4 bases, with 14 bases between the two germline ends. This CDR3 is 14 amino acids long. CDR1 and CDR2 from the germline V gene are SGHTA and FQGTGA. The CDR3 spells CASSPTPQGYGYTF. The CDR3 DNA is TGTGCCAGCAGCCCCACCCCTCAGGGCTATGGCTACACCTTC. Complete variable domain (other parts from reference TRBV7-3 and TRBJ1-2): GAGVSQTPSNKVTEKGKYVELRCDPISGHTALYWYRQSLGQGPEFLIYFQGTGAADDSGLPNDRFFAVRPEGSVSTLKIQRTERGDSAVYLCASSPTPQGYGYTFGSGTRLTVV.

CDR3 protein: CASSGTDTSRPYEQYF. CDR3 coding DNA: TGTGCCAGTAGCGGGACAGACACAAGTCGTCCCTACGAGCAGTACTTC. J is TRBJ2-7 and V is TRBV19; 7 bases map to TRBD1. The CDR3 loop spans 16 amino acids. V trimming: 6 bases; J trimming: 2 bases; junction bases outside the gene matches: 13. Germline V gives CDR1 LNHDA, CDR2 SQIVND (reference sequence).

This sequence joins TRBV7-9 and TRBJ1-2, with D tentatively TRBD1 (6 bases). Germline-derived CDR1 and CDR2 are SEHNR and FQNEAQ (reference sequence). CDR3 length: 15 residues. With 1 base removed from V and 2 bases from J, the gap between germline ends came to 11 bases. This CDR3 is CASSLEGGWNYGYTF. The CDR3 nucleotides read TGTGCCAGCAGCTTAGAAGGGGGTTGGAACTATGGCTACACCTTC.

The count of this clone is one. This rearrangement joins TRBV7-9 to TRBJ1-2; D might be TRBD1 (5 bases). CDR1 and CDR2 (germline): SEHNR, FQNEAQ (reference sequence). V lost 5 bases, J lost 6 bases, and 13 bases lay in between. This CDR3 is 13 amino acids long. This CDR3 reads CASSLEGDHGYTF. The CDR3 DNA is TGTGCCAGCAGCCTAGAAGGGGATCATGGCTACACCTTC. Variable domain in full (rest from reference TRBV7-9 and TRBJ1-2): DTGVSQNPRHKITKRGQNVTFRCDPISEHNRLYWYRQTLGQGPEFLTYFQNEAQLEKSRLLSDRFSAERPKGSFSTLEIQRTEQGDSAMYLCASSLEGDHGYTFGSGTRLTVV.

This clone has just one count. This chain joins TRBV7-8 and TRBJ2-7; 8 bases fit TRBD2. The germline V gene has CDR1 SGHVS and CDR2 FQNEAQ. J was trimmed by 7 bases and V by 1 base; bases with no gene match: 12. This CDR3 comprises 16 residues. CDR3 DNA: TGTGCCAGCAGCTTAGAATCGAGGCTAGCGGGTGAAGAGCAGTACTTC. Translated, it gives CASSLESRLAGEEQYF.

In its sample, this clone was seen once. The chain couples TRBV10-3 to TRBJ2-5, with D perhaps matching TRBD2 (6 bases). The CDR3 has 15 amino acids. Between the trimmed V and J ends, which lost 7 bases and 2 bases, there was a span of 17 bases. Germline V gene data show CDR1 as ENHRY and CDR2 as SYGVKD. The CDR3 DNA follows: TGTGCCATCAACGTCCAGGGAGGCCAACAAGAGACCCAGTACTTC. The encoded protein is CAINVQGGQQETQYF.

The chain recombines TRBV29-1 with TRBJ2-3; 8 nucleotides match TRBD2. The germline V gene encodes CDR1 SQVTM and CDR2 ANQGSEA. This CDR3 contains 15 residues. V was pared by 4 bases and J by 0 bases, with 6 bases of the junction left unmatched. CDR3 in DNA: TGCAGCGTTGGGTCGGGGGGGGTTAGCACAGATACGCAGTATTTT. Translating gives CSVGSGGVSTDTQYF.

The V call is TRBV11-2, the J call TRBJ1-4, with D maybe TRBD1 (5 bases). Trimming took 2 bases from V and 4 from J, leaving 14 bases between them. CDR1 and CDR2 (germline): SGHAT, FQNNGV. The CDR3 runs to 16 residues. CDR3 in DNA: TGTGCCAGCAGCTTAAGGCGGGGGAGATATAATGAAAAACTGTTTTTT. Encoded protein: CASSLRRGRYNEKLFF.

CDR3 nucleotide sequence: TGTGCCACCGCGGGGTCTGGGGCCAACGTCCTGACTTTC. Translated, it gives CATAGSGANVLTF. This rearrangement joins TRBV12-3 or TRBV12-4 to TRBJ2-6, with D perhaps TRBD2 (6 bases). The CDR3 extends over 13 amino acids. V lost 10 bases and J lost 1, with 8 bases in between.

This sequence joins TRBV28 and TRBJ2-1; the match to TRBD2 covers 9 bases. CDR3 length: 17 amino acids. Germline V gene data show CDR1 as MDHEN and CDR2 as SYDVKM. The V gene end was trimmed by 3 bases and the J gene end by 9 bases; junction bases not matched to a gene: 15. The CDR3: CASSFNFLAGSVGEQFF. The CDR3 DNA reads as TGTGCCAGCAGTTTCAATTTTCTAGCGGGGTCGGTAGGTGAGCAGTTCTTC.

This rearrangement joins TRBV24-1 to TRBJ2-1; TRBD2 agrees at 12 bases. Germline CDR1 reads KGHDR; CDR2 reads SFDVKD. Trimming took 3 bases from V and 7 from J; bases not matched to a gene: 3. The CDR3 consists of 15 residues. In nucleotides, the CDR3 is TGTGCCACCAGTGATAGACTAGCGGGGGAGAATGAGCAGTTCTTC. It is translated as CATSDRLAGENEQFF.

V and J are TRBV2 and TRBJ1-2, with D possibly matching TRBD1 (5 bases). This CDR3 has 14 amino acids. The V and J ends lost 4 bases and 2 bases respectively, with 11 bases between them. CDR1 is SNHLY, CDR2 FYNNEI, per germline. CDR3 nucleotide sequence: TGTGCCAGCAGTGTTTCGGAGGGGAACTATGGCTACACCTTC. It is translated as CASSVSEGNYGYTF.

This chain joins TRBV3-1 (or the pseudogene TRBV3-2) and TRBJ1-2; D gene uncertain. The CDR3 consists of 14 residues. The V gene's germline CDR1 is LGHDT and CDR2 YNNKEL (reference sequence). The V gene lost 6 bases and the J gene lost 0 bases, with 11 bases spanning the gap. The CDR3 loop reads CASSPIAPNYGYTF. CDR3 sequence (DNA): TGTGCCAGCAGTCCTATTGCTCCTAACTATGGCTACACCTTC.

The chain has TRBV5-1 and TRBJ1-1; 7 bases are shared with TRBD1. Germline values: CDR1 SGHRS, CDR2 YFSETQ. The V segment lost 3 bases and the J segment 3 bases; nucleotides outside the gene matches: 5. The CDR3 is 14 amino acids. The CDR3 nucleotides read TGCGCCAGCAGCTGGGACAGCGCCTACACTGAAGCTTTCTTT. This sequence encodes CASSWDSAYTEAFF.

The chain has TRBV28 and TRBJ1-2; 7 nucleotides match TRBD1. After removal of 6 bases from V and 3 bases from J, the junction contained 4 bases not matched to a gene. CDR1 is MDHEN and CDR2 is SYDVKM in the germline V gene. This CDR3 comprises 13 residues. DNA of the CDR3: TGTGCCAGCAGACCCGACAGGGACTATGGCTACACCTTC. Encoded protein: CASRPDRDYGYTF.

The chain joins TRBV6-1 to TRBJ1-1, with 7 bases matching TRBD1. J was trimmed by 0 bases and V by 2 bases; bases with no gene match: 6. The CDR3 contains 16 residues. From germline, CDR1 is MNHNS and CDR2 SASEGT. CDR3: CASSEFGGQLNTEAFF. In nucleotides, the CDR3 is TGTGCCAGCAGTGAATTTGGGGGACAGCTGAACACTGAAGCTTTCTTT.

This chain joins TRBV11-1 and TRBJ2-1; 12 bases fit TRBD2. Trimming cost V 2 bases and J 8 bases; bases outside gene matches: 4. From germline, CDR1 is SGHAT and CDR2 FQDESV (reference sequence). The CDR3 contains 15 residues. The CDR3 DNA reads TGTGCCAGCAGCTTACCCCGACTAGCGGGGGATGAGCAGTTCTTC. It codes for CASSLPRLAGDEQFF. The variable domain in full, with the rest retrieved from reference TRBV11-1 and TRBJ2-1, is EAEVAQSPRYKITEKSQAVAFWCDPISGHATLYWYRQILGQGPELLVQFQDESVVDDSQLPKDRFSAERLKGVDSTLKIQPAELGDSAMYLCASSLPRLAGDEQFFGPGTRLTVL.

The chain combines TRBV4-1 with TRBJ2-1; 15 bases map to TRBD2. The germline V gene has CDR1 MGHRA and CDR2 YSYEKL. The CDR3 has 19 residues. The junction had 7 bases not matched to a gene; V was cut back by 4 bases and J by 0 bases. This CDR3 reads CASSRSGLAGGGSYNEQFF. The CDR3 DNA is TGCGCCAGCAGCCGGTCGGGACTAGCGGGGGGAGGCTCCTACAATGAGCAGTTCTTC.

The chain carries TRBV5-1 and TRBJ2-7, with 7 bases lining up with TRBD2. With V trimmed by 2 bases and J by 6 bases, 11 bases remained unmatched. The CDR3 has 15 residues. Germline CDR1 and CDR2: SGHRS and YFSETQ. As DNA, the CDR3 is TGCGCCAGCAGCTTTGAGGCGGGGGATTTGATCGAGCAGTACTTC. Its protein product is CASSFEAGDLIEQYF.

V is TRBV5-1 and J is TRBJ2-1; 10 bases are a match to TRBD2. The ends lost 2 bases at V and 6 bases at J; junction bases unmatched: 23. Germline V CDR1 and CDR2: SGHRS, YFSETQ. CDR3 length equals 21 residues. The CDR3 loop reads CASSFRLYSAGGRVDGNEQFF. CDR3 nucleotide sequence: TGCGCCAGCAGCTTTCGGCTGTACTCAGCGGGGGGGCGGGTAGATGGCAATGAGCAGTTCTTC.

This chain uses TRBV28 with TRBJ1-5; no reliable D call. The CDR3 consists of 12 residues. Trimming cost V 5 bases and J 2 bases, with 4 bases left between them. Germline CDR1 MDHEN, CDR2 SYDVKM. CDR3 in DNA: TGTGCCAGCAGTCAGGGCAATCAGCCCCAGCATTTT. Translating it yields CASSQGNQPQHF. The full variable domain, rest sourced from reference TRBV28 and TRBJ1-5, is DVKVTQSSRYLVKRTGEKVFLECVQDMDHENMFWYRQDPGLGLRLIYFSYDVKMKEKGDIPEGYSVSREKKERFSLILESASTNQTSMYLCASSQGNQPQHFGDGTRLSIL.

The J gene is TRBJ1-2, the V gene TRBV5-1, with 10 bases lining up with TRBD1. In germline, CDR1 is SGHRS, CDR2 YFSETQ. V lost 0 bases to trimming and J lost 12 bases; unmatched junction nucleotides: 5. This CDR3 has 13 amino acids. CDR3 DNA sequence: TGCGCCAGCAGCTTGGCGACAGGGGGCGTTAACACCTTC. It yields the protein CASSLATGGVNTF.

The rearrangement uses TRBV19 and TRBJ1-1, with a tentative D call TRBD1 (5 bases). In germline, CDR1 is LNHDA, CDR2 SQIVND (reference sequence). The CDR3 is 12 residues long. V was clipped by 2 bases and J by 7 bases, with 8 bases between them. CDR3: CASSIRGGEAFF. Written as DNA, the CDR3 is TGTGCCAGTAGTATACGGGGGGGTGAAGCTTTCTTT.

The chain is built from TRBV14 and TRBJ2-1, with D possibly matching TRBD1 (8 bases). Germline V gene sequence: CDR1 SGHDN, CDR2 FVKESK. The V gene lost 5 bases and the J gene lost 6 bases, with 17 bases spanning the gap. This CDR3 is built from 15 residues. The CDR3 loop is CASSIQGGAFNEQFF. In nucleotides, the CDR3 is TGTGCCAGCAGCATACAGGGGGGGGCCTTCAATGAGCAGTTCTTC.

The chain is built from TRBV7-9 and TRBJ1-2; weak D call: TRBD1 (6 bases). Germline loops: CDR1 SEHNR, CDR2 FQNEAQ (reference sequence). The CDR3 consists of 14 residues. Trimming left V 4 bases short and J 6 bases short, with 15 bases between. In DNA, the CDR3 is TGTGCCAGCAGCTCTCAGGGGAGCGGCGATGGCTACACCTTC. Protein: CASSSQGSGDGYTF.